This T cell receptor (beta chain) was captured in a study of CD8+ T cells in alopecia areata. Overall study findings and caveats: Clonality in the scalp and expanded CD8+ clones ranked among the top 100 were significantly decreased by tofacitinib. Lesional tissue from the scalp (especially in alopecia totalis/universalis) showed higher clonality than normal scalp. Amid tofacitinib therapy, many expanded lesional clones stayed present in scalp and blood.

Treatment indicated: oral pan-JAK inhibitor, 5-10 mg twice daily. Lesional scalp tissue (obtained by punch biopsy) and peripheral blood were collected from alopecia areata patients. Extracted RNA was reverse transcribed, and the resulting cDNA served as sequencing template. Sequenced by immunoSEQ multiplex PCR; TCRdb stores in-frame clones only, minus some. The sample holds tens of thousands of clones, more than 65% seen once. As for this clone: Its antigen is not known.

The sample in question was CD8+ T cells sorted from blood, obtained at approximately week 45, from a patient treated with tofacitinib. The clonotype originates from a human donor with alopecia areata.

The CDR3 loop is CAISDPDRGVSGANVLTF. CDR3 in DNA: TGTGCCATCAGTGACCCGGATAGAGGGGTCTCTGGGGCCAACGTCCTGACTTTC. V and J are TRBV10-3 and TRBJ2-6; D is perhaps TRBD1 or TRBD2 (5 bases each). V lost 3 bases, J lost 0 bases, and 15 bases lay in between. Per germline, CDR1 ENHRY and CDR2 SYGVKD. The CDR3 length is 18 residues.